This T cell receptor (beta chain) was sequenced for a study of regulatory T cells in long-lasting Graves disease. Study overall: Those Graves' patients who were newly diagnosed had been on antithyroid drugs under 3 months.

Points on this clonotype: A much larger clone sits a single nucleotide away, making a read error possible.

Relying on iRepertoire HTBI primers and Arm-PCR of CDR3 regions, the team built TCR beta libraries. Original methodology: Across all samples, approximately 68 TRBV segments and 11 to 15 TRBJ segments were identified. Each CDR3 protein gets one entry after TCRdb re-called the multiplex PCR reads with MiXCR. V and J calls and clone size were set by TCRdb, not the authors. The sample gives around 450,000 distinct CDR3 sequences, 15% of which show up once; 7.8% is in the top ten. Time point given: newly diagnosed GD, antithyroid drugs for less than 3 months. PBMC-extracted RNA yielded the TCR library. Germline CDR1 SNHLY, CDR2 FYNNEI. The CDR3 is made up of 15 amino acids. The sample also formed part of further work on T cells in Graves' hyperthyroidism and ophthalmopathy. That publication notes: Criteria for exclusion of patients were uncontrolled infection, other autoimmune disease, pregnancy or lactation. Diagnoses were established using clinical symptoms, serum thyroxine and TRAb, thyroid ultrasound and orbital computed tomography.

The J gene is TRBJ2-1, the V gene TRBV2; a possible D gene is TRBD1 (5 bases). The specimen was peripheral blood mononuclear cells (PBMCs), collected at new diagnosis, from a patient treated with antithyroid drugs. The clonotype comes from a woman aged 40 to 50 with Graves disease. This CDR3 reads CASSERQGIYNERFF. In nucleotides, the CDR3 is TGTGCCAGCAGTGAAAGGCAGGGAATATACAATGAGCGGTTCTTC.